This T cell receptor (beta chain) was sequenced during a study of early T cells in non-severe SARS-CoV-2 infection (dated by TCRdb to about 2021). With respect to the entire study: Because TCR sequencing was done on bulk RNA from unsorted whole blood, the alpha and beta chains could not be paired.

This clonotype was recorded a few times. The target of this receptor is not known. Nothing much larger sits one base from this clone, and base qualities are not available. A case-control design nested within a healthcare worker cohort in London, UK, was used, with weekly nasopharyngeal swab PCR tests and blood sampling performed. Between 23 and 31 March 2020, the week of the UK lockdown, healthcare workers were enrolled and then followed up weekly for as long as 16 weeks. Library preparation was by 5' RACE. Sequencing was performed on a NextSeq 500. In the TCR library protocol, unique molecular identifiers were attached to individual cDNA molecules to correct for PCR bias and sequencing error. Sequencing covered both TCR alpha and beta chains, and within each sample the abundances of alpha and beta sequences were tightly co-correlated. From the authors' description of their analysis: Decombinator V4 was used to annotate the V gene, J gene and CDR3 of the TCR sequences. Expanded TCRs were defined as changing significantly between any two time points under a Poisson model with p below 0.0001. TCR abundances were normalised to the total number of TCRs sequenced in each sample and reported as counts per million. VDJdb, accessed on 1 November 2021, was searched for TCRs annotated for CMV, EBV and SARS-CoV-2, and TCRs annotated for more than one antigen were excluded. The public reads were run again by TCRdb, first through fastp at Q25 and then through MiXCR, and only productive beta chains were kept. Each entry is one CDR3 protein sequence, shown with its most common DNA and genes. These V and J calls derive from TCRdb rather than the authors' analysis. The sample has 100,000 or so distinct CDR3 sequences on record, over 10% of them singletons. The biggest ten clones account for 6% to 7.5% of the sample.

The research as a whole found: VDJdb matching was skewed toward anti-spike CD8 responses and likely underestimated virus-specific expansions, missing private and CD4 specificities.

The source is an adult who was a healthcare worker with PCR-confirmed SARS-CoV-2 infection or an uninfected control (not recorded which). Sequencing used whole blood.

This receptor has the CDR3 CASSLFREQYF. The nucleotide sequence is TGTGCCAGCAGTTTATTTCGCGAGCAGTACTTC. This chain joins TRBV12-3 or TRBV12-4 to TRBJ2-7; there is no confident call for the D gene. The CDR3 starts with the cysteine, ends with the phenylalanine, and has 11 residues. The retained sequence is limited to the CDR3, 33 bases, with the frame set at the first base. V sheds 2 bases and J sheds 6 bases, leaving 5 bases between their ends.